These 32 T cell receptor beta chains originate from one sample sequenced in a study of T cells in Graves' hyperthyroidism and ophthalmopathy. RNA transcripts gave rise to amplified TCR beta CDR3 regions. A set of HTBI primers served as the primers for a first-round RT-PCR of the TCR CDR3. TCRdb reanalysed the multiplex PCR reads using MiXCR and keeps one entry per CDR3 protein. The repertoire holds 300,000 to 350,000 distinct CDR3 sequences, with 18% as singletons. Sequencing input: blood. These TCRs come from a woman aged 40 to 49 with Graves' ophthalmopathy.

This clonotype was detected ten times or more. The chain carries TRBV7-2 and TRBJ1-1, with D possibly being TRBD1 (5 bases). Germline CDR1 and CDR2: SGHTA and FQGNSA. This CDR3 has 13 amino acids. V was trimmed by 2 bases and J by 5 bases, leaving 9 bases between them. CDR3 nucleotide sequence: TGTGCCAGCAGCTTAATGCGACAGACTGAAGCTTTCTTT. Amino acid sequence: CASSLMRQTEAFF.

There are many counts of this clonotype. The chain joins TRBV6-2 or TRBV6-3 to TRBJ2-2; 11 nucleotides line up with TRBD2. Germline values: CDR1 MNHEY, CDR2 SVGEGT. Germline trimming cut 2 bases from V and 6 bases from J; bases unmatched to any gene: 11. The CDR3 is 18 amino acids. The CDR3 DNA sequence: TGTGCCAGCAGTTACCCACCAGGGGGACTAGCGGACTCCGGGGAGCTGTTTTTT. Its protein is CASSYPPGGLADSGELFF.

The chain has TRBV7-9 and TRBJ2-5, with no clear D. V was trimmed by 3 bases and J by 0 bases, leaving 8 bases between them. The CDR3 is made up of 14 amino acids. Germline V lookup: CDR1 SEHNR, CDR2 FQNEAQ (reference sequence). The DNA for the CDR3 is TGTGCCAGCAGCTTCGGCTATAACCAAGAGACCCAGTACTTC. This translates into CASSFGYNQETQYF.

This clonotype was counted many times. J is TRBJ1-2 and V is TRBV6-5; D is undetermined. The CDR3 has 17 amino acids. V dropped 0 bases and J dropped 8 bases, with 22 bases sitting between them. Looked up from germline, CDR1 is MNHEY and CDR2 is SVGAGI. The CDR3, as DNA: TGTGCCAGCAGTTACTCAGAAAAACAAGGAAAATCTATGGGCTACACCTTC. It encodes CASSYSEKQGKSMGYTF.

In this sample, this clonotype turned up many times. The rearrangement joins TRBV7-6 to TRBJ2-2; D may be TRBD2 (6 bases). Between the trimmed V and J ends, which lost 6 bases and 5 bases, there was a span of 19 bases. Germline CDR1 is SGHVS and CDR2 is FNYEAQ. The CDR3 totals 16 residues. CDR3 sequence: CASSRYIVRGTGELFF. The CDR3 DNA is TGTGCCAGCAGTCGATACATCGTTCGGGGGACCGGGGAGCTGTTTTTT.

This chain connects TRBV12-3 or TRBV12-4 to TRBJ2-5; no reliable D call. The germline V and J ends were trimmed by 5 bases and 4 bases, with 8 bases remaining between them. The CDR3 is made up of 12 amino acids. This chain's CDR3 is CASSTVAETQYF. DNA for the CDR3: TGTGCCAGCAGTACTGTGGCAGAGACCCAGTACTTC.

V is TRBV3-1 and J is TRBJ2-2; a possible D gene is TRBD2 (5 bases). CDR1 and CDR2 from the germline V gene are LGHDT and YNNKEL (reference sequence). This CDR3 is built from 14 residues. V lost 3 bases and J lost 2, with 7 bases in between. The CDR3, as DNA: TGTGCCAGCAGCCACGGACTTAACACCGGGGAGCTGTTTTTT. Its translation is CASSHGLNTGELFF.

Here the CDR3 DNA reads TGTGCCAGCAGCTTACTAGCGAAGGGGGGAGAGACCCAGTACTTC. Translation gives CASSLLAKGGETQYF. The chain employs TRBV5-6 and TRBJ2-5, with a weak D call TRBD2 (7 bases). Germline V lookup: CDR1 SGHDT, CDR2 YYEEEE. The length of the CDR3 is 15 residues. V was trimmed by 2 bases and J by 4 bases, leaving 15 bases between them.

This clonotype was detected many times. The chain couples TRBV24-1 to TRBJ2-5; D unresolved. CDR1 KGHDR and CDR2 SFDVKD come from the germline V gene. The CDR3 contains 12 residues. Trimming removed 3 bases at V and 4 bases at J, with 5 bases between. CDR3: CATSDKAETQYF. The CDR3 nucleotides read TGTGCCACCAGTGATAAAGCAGAGACCCAGTACTTC.

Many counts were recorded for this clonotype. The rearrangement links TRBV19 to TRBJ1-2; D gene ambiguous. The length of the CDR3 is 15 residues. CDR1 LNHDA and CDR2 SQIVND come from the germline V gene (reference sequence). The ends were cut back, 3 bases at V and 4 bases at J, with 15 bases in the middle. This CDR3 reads CASSISQRRFYGYTF. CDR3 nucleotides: TGTGCCAGTAGTATCTCGCAGCGACGGTTCTATGGCTACACCTTC.

CDR3 bases: TGTGCCAGCAGCTTAGCGCAAAGGTATACCTTC. This codes for CASSLAQRYTF. The chain employs TRBV7-2 and TRBJ1-2, with unresolved D. The V gene lost 0 bases and the J gene lost 14 bases, with 10 bases spanning the gap. This CDR3 is 11 amino acids long. Per germline, CDR1 SGHTA and CDR2 FQGNSA. Combining the CDR3 with reference TRBV7-2 and TRBJ1-2 gives the whole variable domain GAGVSQSPSNKVTEKGKDVELRCDPISGHTALYWYRQSLGQGLEFLIYFQGNSAPDKSGLPSDRFSAERTGGSVSTLTIQRTQQEDSAVYLCASSLAQRYTFGSGTRLTVV.

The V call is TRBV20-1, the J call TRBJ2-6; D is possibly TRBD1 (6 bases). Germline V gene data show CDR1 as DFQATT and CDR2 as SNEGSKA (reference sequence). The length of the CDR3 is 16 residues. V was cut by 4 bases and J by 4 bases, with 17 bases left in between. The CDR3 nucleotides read TGCAGTGCTAATGGGGACACCCCGTTCGGGGCCAACGTCCTGACTTTC. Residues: CSANGDTPFGANVLTF.

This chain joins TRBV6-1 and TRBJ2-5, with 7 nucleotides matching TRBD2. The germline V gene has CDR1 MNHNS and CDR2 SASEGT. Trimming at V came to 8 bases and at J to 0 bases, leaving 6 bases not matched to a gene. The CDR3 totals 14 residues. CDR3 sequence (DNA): TGTGCCAGCGGGGAGGGGTCTGACCAAGAGACCCAGTACTTC. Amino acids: CASGEGSDQETQYF.

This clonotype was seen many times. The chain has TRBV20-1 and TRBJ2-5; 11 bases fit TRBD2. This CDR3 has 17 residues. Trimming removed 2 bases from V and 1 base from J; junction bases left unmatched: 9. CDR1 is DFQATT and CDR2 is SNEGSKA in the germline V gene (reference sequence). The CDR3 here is CSARRAGTSGFQETQYF. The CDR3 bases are TGCAGTGCTAGAAGGGCTGGGACTAGCGGCTTCCAAGAGACCCAGTACTTC.

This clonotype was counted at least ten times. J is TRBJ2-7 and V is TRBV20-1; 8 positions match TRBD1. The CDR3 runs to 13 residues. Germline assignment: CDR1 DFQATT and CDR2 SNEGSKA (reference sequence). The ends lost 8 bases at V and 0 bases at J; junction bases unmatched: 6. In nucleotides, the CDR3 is TGCAGTACAGGGACAGGCGCCTCCTACGAGCAGTACTTC. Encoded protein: CSTGTGASYEQYF.

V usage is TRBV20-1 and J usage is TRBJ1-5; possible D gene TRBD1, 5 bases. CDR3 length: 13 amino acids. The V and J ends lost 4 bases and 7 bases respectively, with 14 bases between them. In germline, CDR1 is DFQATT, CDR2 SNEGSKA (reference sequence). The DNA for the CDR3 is TGCAGTGCTAAATCCCCAGGGTCCCAGCCCCAGCATTTT. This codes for CSAKSPGSQPQHF.

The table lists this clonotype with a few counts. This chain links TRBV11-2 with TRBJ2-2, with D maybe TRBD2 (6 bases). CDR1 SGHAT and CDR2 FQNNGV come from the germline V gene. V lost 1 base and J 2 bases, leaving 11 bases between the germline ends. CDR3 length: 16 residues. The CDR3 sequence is CASSLVWRGNTGELFF. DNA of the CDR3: TGTGCCAGCAGCTTAGTTTGGCGGGGAAACACCGGGGAGCTGTTTTTT.

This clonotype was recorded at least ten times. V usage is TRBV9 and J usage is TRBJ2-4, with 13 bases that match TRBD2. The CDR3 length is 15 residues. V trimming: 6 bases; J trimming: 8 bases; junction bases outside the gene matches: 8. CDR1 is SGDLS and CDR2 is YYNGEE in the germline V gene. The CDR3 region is CASTPSTSGRDIQYF. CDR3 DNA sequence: TGTGCCAGCACTCCTTCTACTAGCGGGAGGGACATTCAGTACTTC.

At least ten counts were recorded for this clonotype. This CDR3 is CAIAQGAVYEQYF. The CDR3, as DNA: TGTGCCATCGCGCAGGGGGCGGTTTACGAGCAGTACTTC. The J gene is TRBJ2-7, the V gene TRBV10-3; TRBD1 matches 8 bases. Trimming removed 8 bases from V and 4 bases from J; junction bases left unmatched: 7. There are 13 residues in the CDR3. Germline V gene sequence: CDR1 ENHRY, CDR2 SYGVKD.

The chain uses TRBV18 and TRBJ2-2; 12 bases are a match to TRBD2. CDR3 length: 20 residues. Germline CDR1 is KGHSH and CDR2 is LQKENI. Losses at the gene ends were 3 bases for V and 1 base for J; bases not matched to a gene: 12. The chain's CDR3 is CASSPLLRLAGDMNTGELFF. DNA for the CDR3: TGTGCCAGCTCACCGCTACTACGACTAGCGGGAGACATGAACACCGGGGAGCTGTTTTTT.

The CDR3 loop is CASSLFRAGELFF. The CDR3 coding sequence is TGTGCCAGTAGCCTATTCCGGGCCGGGGAGCTGTTTTTT. V is TRBV19 and J is TRBJ2-2; unclear D gene. This CDR3 is 13 amino acids long. Per the germline V gene, CDR1 is LNHDA and CDR2 is SQIVND (reference sequence). V lost 6 bases to trimming and J lost 6 bases, with 11 bases between them. Together with reference TRBV19 and TRBJ2-2, the CDR3 gives the full variable domain: DGGITQSPKYLFRKEGQNVTLSCEQNLNHDAMYWYRQDPGQGLRLIYYSQIVNDFQKGDIAEGYSVSREKKESFPLTVTSAQKNPTAFYLCASSLFRAGELFFGEGSRLTVL.

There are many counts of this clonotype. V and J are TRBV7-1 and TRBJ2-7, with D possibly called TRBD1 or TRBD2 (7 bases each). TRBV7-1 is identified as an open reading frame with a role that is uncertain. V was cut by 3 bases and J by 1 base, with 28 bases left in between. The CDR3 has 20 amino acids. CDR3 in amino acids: CASSSLDRFNAAGKSYEQYF. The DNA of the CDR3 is TGTGCCAGCAGCTCGCTGGACAGGTTTAATGCAGCGGGGAAATCCTACGAGCAGTACTTC.

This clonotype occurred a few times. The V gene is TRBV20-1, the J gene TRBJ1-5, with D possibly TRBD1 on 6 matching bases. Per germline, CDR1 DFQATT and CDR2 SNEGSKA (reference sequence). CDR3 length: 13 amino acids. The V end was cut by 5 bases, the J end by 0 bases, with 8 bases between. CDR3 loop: CSAEGDSNQPQHF. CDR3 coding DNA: TGCAGTGCTGAGGGGGATAGCAATCAGCCCCAGCATTTT.

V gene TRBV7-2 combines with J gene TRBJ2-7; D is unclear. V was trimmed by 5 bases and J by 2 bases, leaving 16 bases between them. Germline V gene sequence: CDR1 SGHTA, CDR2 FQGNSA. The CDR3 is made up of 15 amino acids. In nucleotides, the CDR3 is TGTGCCAGCAGCCAAAACATACACCCCGCCTACGAGCAGTACTTC. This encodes CASSQNIHPAYEQYF.

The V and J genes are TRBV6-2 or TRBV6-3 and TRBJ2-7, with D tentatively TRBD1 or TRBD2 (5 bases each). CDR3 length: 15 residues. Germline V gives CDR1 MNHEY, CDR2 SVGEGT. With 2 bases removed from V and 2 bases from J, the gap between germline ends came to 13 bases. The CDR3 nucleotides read TGTGCCAGCAGTTACACGGACACAGCGGCCTACGAGCAGTACTTC. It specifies CASSYTDTAAYEQYF.

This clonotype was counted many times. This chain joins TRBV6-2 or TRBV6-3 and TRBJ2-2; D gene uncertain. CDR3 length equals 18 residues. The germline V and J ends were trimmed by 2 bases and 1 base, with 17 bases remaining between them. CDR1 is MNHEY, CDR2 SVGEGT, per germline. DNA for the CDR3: TGTGCCAGCAGTTACACCCACTCCATAAGAGGGAACACCGGGGAGCTGTTTTTT. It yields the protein CASSYTHSIRGNTGELFF.

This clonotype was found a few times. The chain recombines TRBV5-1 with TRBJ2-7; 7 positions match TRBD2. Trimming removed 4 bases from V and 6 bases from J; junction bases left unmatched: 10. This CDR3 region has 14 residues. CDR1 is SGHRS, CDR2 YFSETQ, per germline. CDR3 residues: CASSNPPTSVEQYF. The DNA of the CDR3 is TGCGCCAGCAGCAACCCCCCTACTAGCGTCGAGCAGTACTTC.

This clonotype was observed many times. The CDR3 sequence: CSAGDSNYEQYF. The CDR3 nucleotides read TGCAGCGCCGGGGACAGCAACTACGAGCAGTACTTC. This chain uses TRBV29-1 with TRBJ2-7; 7 bases match TRBD1. Germline-derived CDR1 and CDR2 are SQVTM and ANQGSEA. CDR3 length: 12 residues. Unmatched junction bases numbered 6, after V lost 7 bases and J lost 3 bases.

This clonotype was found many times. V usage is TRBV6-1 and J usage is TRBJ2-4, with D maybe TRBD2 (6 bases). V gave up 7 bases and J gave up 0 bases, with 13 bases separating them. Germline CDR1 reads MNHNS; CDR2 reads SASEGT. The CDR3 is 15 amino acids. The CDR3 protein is CASTLAGLAKNIQYF. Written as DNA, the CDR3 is TGTGCCAGCACTCTGGCGGGATTAGCCAAAAACATTCAGTACTTC.

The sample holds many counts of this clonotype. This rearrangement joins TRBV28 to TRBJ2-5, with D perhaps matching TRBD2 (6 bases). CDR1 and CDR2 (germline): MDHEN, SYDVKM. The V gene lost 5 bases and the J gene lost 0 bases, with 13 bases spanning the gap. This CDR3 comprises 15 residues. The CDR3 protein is CASSTGDLHQETQYF. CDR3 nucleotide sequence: TGTGCCAGCAGTACCGGGGACTTGCACCAAGAGACCCAGTACTTC.

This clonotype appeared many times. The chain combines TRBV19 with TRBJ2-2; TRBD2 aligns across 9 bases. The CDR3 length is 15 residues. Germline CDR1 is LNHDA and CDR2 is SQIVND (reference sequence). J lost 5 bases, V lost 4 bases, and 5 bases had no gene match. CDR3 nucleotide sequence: TGTGCCAGTAGTACTAGCGGGAAAAGGACCGGGGAGCTGTTTTTT. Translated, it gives CASSTSGKRTGELFF.

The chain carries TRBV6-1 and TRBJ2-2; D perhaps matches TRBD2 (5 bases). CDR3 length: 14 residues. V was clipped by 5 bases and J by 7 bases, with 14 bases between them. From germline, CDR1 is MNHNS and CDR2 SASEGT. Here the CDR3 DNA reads TGTGCCAGCAGTCCCACGGGGTTGGTCGGGGAGCTGTTTTTT. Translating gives CASSPTGLVGELFF.